The 9 T cell receptor beta chains listed next were all sequenced from one sample in a study of T cells in Graves' hyperthyroidism and ophthalmopathy. Using RNA transcripts as the source, TCR beta CDR3 regions were amplified. A set of HTBI primers served as the primers for a first-round RT-PCR of the TCR CDR3. Each CDR3 protein is one row after TCRdb ran MiXCR on the multiplex PCR reads. Here the sample spans approximately 740,000 distinct CDR3 sequences, 13% to 15% being singletons. Sequencing input: blood. All receptors derive from a woman aged 18 to 35 with Graves' hyperthyroidism.

This clonotype appeared a few times. The V and J genes are TRBV7-9 and TRBJ1-2; tentatively, D is TRBD1 (6 bases). The CDR3 totals 16 residues. Germline CDR1 is SEHNR and CDR2 is FQNEAQ (reference sequence). The germline V and J ends were trimmed by 3 bases and 2 bases, with 16 bases remaining between them. The CDR3 loop is CASSLGLGGANYGYTF. In DNA, the CDR3 is TGTGCCAGCAGCTTGGGATTGGGGGGCGCAAACTATGGCTACACCTTC.

The chain joins TRBV27 to TRBJ2-3; D remains ambiguous. From germline, CDR1 is MNHEY and CDR2 SMNVEV (reference sequence). The CDR3 spans 12 residues. Between the trimmed V and J ends, which lost 1 base and 3 bases, there was a span of 2 bases. The DNA of the CDR3 is TGTGCCAGCAGTTTATGGACAGATACGCAGTATTTT. Protein sequence: CASSLWTDTQYF.

Many counts were recorded for this clonotype. The chain has TRBV19 and TRBJ2-2, with D unresolved. The CDR3 covers 13 residues. Germline CDR1 reads LNHDA; CDR2 reads SQIVND (reference sequence). Trimming left V 6 bases short and J 0 bases short, with 5 bases between. DNA of the CDR3: TGTGCCAGTAGGCTCCCGAACACCGGGGAGCTGTTTTTT. It specifies CASRLPNTGELFF.

This clonotype occurred a few times. The genes are TRBV28 and TRBJ2-1; possibly TRBD2 for D (6 bases). Trimming left V 10 bases short and J 4 bases short, with 11 bases between. CDR1 and CDR2 (germline): MDHEN, SYDVKM. CDR3 length equals 12 residues. For the CDR3, the DNA is TGTGCCACCCAGGAGGGATACAATGAGCAGTTCTTC. Its protein product is CATQEGYNEQFF.

V usage is TRBV7-3 and J usage is TRBJ2-7; 11 bases are a match to TRBD2. The germline CDR1 and CDR2 sequences are SGHTA and FQGTGA. V dropped 5 bases and J dropped 5; count of bases not matched to a gene: 5. The CDR3 spans 14 residues. The CDR3 coding sequence is TGTGCCAGCAGCATTAGCGGGAGGGCCCACGAGCAGTACTTC. It encodes CASSISGRAHEQYF.

This clonotype occurred many times. The V gene is TRBV30, the J gene TRBJ2-3; no firm D call. CDR1 is GTSNPN and CDR2 is SVGIG in the germline V gene (reference sequence). This CDR3 has 13 amino acids. The ends were cut back, 7 bases at V and 0 bases at J, with 11 bases in the middle. CDR3 sequence reads: CALVPPSTDTQYF. The CDR3 DNA is TGTGCCTTAGTCCCCCCCAGCACAGATACGCAGTATTTT.

This clonotype was detected ten times or more. V and J are TRBV20-1 and TRBJ2-3; 7 bases are shared with TRBD2. The V gene's germline CDR1 is DFQATT and CDR2 SNEGSKA (reference sequence). V lost 7 bases, J lost 3 bases, and 13 bases stayed unmatched. This CDR3 has 15 residues. CDR3 protein: CSVLATAGRTDTQYF. Written as DNA, the CDR3 is TGCAGTGTCCTTGCGACGGCCGGGAGGACAGATACGCAGTATTTT.

This clonotype was counted at least ten times. V gene TRBV6-6 combines with J gene TRBJ2-5, with 11 bases matching TRBD2. The J segment lost 4 bases and the V segment lost 2 bases, leaving 9 bases of the junction unmatched. The length of the CDR3 is 17 residues. Germline V lookup: CDR1 MNHNY, CDR2 SVGAGI (reference sequence). The CDR3 sequence: CASSYGIAGGPGETQYF. The CDR3 DNA follows: TGTGCCAGCAGTTACGGGATAGCGGGAGGGCCGGGAGAGACCCAGTACTTC.

This clonotype was recorded a few times. The chain recombines TRBV7-9 with TRBJ1-6; no clear D gene. The CDR3 totals 12 residues. Germline V CDR1 and CDR2: SEHNR, FQNEAQ (reference sequence). Between the trimmed V and J ends, which lost 5 bases and 10 bases, there was a span of 9 bases. Here the CDR3 reads CASSHSGSPLHF. The CDR3 DNA follows: TGTGCCAGCAGCCACAGTGGATCACCCCTCCACTTT.